This paragraph reports one T cell receptor (beta chain). Germline-derived CDR1 and CDR2 are LNHDA and SQIVND (reference sequence). The V gene end was trimmed by 3 bases and the J gene end by 5 bases; junction bases not matched to a gene: 12. The CDR3 covers 17 residues. In the original analysis: Nucleated cell number was recorded as an estimate derived from reference gene primer amplification. TCRdb keeps only in-frame clones here, not all; method: immunoSEQ multiplex PCR. That table gives V, J and clone size, and the DNA gave D and trimming. The table has approximately 280,000 clones, roughly 88% seen once. The data were obtained in a study of blood T cell repertoires in COVID-19. Overall study context: The United States, Italy and Spain provided the acute and convalescent COVID-19 samples. From T cells, B-cell-depleted T cells, or PBMCs came the material, which was cDNA or gDNA.

The receptor's source is a woman in her 70s with acute or convalescent COVID-19. Specimen: peripheral blood. The V gene is TRBV19, the J gene TRBJ2-3; 9 nucleotides agree with TRBD2. The CDR3 DNA reads as TGTGCCAGTAGTATCCCTCGAGGAGCGGGGGGCAGAGATACGCAGTATTTT. This translates into CASSIPRGAGGRDTQYF. The full variable domain, its missing parts supplied by reference TRBV19 and TRBJ2-3, is DGGITQSPKYLFRKEGQNVTLSCEQNLNHDAMYWYRQDPGQGLRLIYYSQIVNDFQKGDIAEGYSVSREKKESFPLTVTSAQKNPTAFYLCASSIPRGAGGRDTQYFGPGTRLTVL.